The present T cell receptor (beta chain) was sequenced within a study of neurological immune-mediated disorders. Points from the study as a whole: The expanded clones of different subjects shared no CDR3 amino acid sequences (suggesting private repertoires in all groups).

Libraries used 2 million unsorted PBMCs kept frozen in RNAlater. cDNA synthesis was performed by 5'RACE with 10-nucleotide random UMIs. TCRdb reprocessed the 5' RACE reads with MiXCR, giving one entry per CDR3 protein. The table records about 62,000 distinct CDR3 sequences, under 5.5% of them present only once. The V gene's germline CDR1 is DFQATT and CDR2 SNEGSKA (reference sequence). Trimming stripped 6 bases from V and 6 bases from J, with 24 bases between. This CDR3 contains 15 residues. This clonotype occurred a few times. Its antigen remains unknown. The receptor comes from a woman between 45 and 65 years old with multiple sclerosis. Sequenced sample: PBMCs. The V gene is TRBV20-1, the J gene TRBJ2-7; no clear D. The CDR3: CSAMSILGKNSEQYF. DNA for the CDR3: TGCAGTGCGATGTCCATACTGGGGAAGAATAGCGAGCAGTACTTC.